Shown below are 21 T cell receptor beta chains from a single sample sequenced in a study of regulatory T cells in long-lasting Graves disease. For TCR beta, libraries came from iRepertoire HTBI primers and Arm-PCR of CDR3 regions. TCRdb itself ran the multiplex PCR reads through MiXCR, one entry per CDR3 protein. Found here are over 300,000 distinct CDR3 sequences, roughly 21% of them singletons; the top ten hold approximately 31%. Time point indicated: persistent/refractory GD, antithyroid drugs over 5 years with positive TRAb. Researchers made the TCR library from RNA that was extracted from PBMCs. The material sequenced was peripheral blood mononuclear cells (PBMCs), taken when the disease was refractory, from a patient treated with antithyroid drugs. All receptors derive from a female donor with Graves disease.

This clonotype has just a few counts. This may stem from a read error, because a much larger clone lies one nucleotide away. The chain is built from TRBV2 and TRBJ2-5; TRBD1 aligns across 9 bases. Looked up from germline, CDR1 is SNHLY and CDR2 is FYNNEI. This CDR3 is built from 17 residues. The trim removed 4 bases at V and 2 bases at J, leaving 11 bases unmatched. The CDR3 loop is CASSGSYIGTGQETQYF. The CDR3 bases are TGTGCCAGCAGTGGAAGTTATATCGGGACAGGGCAAGAGACCCAGTACTTC.

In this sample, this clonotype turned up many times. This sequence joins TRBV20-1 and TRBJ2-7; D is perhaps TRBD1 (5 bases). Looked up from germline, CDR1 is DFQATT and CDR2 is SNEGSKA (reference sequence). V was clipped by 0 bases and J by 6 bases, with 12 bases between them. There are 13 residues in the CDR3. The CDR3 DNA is TGCAGTGCTAGAGAAGGCAGGGTGGGCGAGCAGTACTTC. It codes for CSAREGRVGEQYF.

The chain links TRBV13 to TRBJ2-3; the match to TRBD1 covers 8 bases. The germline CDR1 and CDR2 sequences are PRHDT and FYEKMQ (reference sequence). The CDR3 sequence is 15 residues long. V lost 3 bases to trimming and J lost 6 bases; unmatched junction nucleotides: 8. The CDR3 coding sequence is TGTGCCAGCAGCTTGGGGACAGGCCCGGGGGATACGCAGTATTTT. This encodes CASSLGTGPGDTQYF.

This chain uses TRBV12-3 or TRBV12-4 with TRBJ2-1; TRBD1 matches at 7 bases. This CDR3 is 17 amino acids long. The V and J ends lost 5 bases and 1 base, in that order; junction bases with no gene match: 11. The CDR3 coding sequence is TGTGCCAGCAGTCGACCCCGGGACAGAGGGTCCTACAATGAGCAGTTCTTC. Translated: CASSRPRDRGSYNEQFF.

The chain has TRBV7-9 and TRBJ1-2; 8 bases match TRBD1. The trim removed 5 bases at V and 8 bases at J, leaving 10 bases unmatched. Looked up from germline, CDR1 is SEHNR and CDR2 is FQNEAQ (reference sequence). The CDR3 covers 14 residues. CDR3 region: CASSHAGGEGGYTF. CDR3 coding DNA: TGTGCCAGCAGCCACGCAGGGGGCGAGGGCGGCTACACCTTC.

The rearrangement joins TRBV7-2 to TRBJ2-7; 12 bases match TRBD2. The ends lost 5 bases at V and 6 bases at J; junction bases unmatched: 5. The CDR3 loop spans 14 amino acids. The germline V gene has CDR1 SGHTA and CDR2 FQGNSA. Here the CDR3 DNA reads TGTGCCAGCAGCATAAGACTAGCGGGGGCCGAGCAGTACTTC. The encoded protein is CASSIRLAGAEQYF.

The chain's CDR3 is CASSQDWRAVGSRGYTF. The CDR3 region has the DNA TGTGCCAGCAGCCAAGACTGGAGGGCCGTGGGTTCGCGTGGCTACACCTTC. The chain links TRBV3-1 to TRBJ1-2, with D hard to call. Germline CDR1 is LGHDT and CDR2 is YNNKEL (reference sequence). V was trimmed by 0 bases and J by 7 bases, leaving 21 bases between them. The CDR3 totals 17 residues.

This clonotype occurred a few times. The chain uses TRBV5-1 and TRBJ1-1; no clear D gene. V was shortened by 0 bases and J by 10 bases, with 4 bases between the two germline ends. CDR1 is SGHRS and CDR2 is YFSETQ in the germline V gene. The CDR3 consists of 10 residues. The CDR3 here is CASSLEPAFF. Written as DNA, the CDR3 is TGCGCCAGCAGCTTGGAGCCAGCTTTCTTT.

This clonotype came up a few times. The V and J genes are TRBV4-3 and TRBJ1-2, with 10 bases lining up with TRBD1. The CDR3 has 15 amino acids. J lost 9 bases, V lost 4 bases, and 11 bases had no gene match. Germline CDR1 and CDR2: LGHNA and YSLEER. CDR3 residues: CASSPEGQGLVRYTF. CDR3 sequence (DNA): TGCGCCAGCAGCCCGGAGGGACAGGGGTTAGTTCGCTACACCTTC.

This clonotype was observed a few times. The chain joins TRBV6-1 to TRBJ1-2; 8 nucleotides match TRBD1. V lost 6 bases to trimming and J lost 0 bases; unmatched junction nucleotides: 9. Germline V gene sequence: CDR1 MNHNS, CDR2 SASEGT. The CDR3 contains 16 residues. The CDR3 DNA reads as TGTGCCAGCAGCCTGGGACAGGTGCCAACTAACTATGGCTACACCTTC. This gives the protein CASSLGQVPTNYGYTF.

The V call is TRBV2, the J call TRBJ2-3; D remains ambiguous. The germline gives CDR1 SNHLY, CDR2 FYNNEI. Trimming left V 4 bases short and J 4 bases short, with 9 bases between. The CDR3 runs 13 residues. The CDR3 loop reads CASSAGRSDTQYF. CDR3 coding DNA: TGTGCCAGCAGTGCCGGCCGGTCAGATACGCAGTATTTT.

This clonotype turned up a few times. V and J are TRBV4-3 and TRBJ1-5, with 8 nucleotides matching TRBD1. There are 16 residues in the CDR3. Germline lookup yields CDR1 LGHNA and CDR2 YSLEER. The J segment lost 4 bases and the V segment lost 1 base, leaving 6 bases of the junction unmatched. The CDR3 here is CASSQATGDFNQPQHF. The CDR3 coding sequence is TGCGCCAGCAGCCAAGCGACAGGGGACTTTAATCAGCCCCAGCATTTT.

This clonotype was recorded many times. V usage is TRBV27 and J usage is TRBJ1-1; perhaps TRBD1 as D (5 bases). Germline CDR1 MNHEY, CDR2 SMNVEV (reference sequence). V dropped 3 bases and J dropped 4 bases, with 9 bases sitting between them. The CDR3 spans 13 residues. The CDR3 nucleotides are TGTGCCAGCAGTTTCAGGGATCGCACTGAAGCTTTCTTT. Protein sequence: CASSFRDRTEAFF.

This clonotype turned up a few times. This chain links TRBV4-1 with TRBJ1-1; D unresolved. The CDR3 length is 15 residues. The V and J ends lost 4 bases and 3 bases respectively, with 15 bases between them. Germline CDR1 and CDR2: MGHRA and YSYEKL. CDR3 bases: TGCGCCAGCAGCCGGTTACTCGGACGATACACTGAAGCTTTCTTT. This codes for CASSRLLGRYTEAFF.

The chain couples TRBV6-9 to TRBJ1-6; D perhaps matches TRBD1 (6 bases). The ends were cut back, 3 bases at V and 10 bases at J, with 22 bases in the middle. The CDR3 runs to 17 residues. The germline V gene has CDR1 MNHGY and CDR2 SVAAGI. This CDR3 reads CASSYSSPGTPGSPLHF. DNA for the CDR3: TGTGCCAGCAGTTACTCCTCCCCCGGGACACCCGGATCACCCCTCCACTTT.

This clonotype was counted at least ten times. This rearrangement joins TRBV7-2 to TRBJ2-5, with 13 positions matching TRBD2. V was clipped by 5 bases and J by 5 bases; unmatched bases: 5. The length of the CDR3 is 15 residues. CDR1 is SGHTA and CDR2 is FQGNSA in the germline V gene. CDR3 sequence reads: CASSTGLAGVETQYF. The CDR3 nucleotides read TGTGCCAGCAGCACCGGACTAGCGGGGGTGGAGACCCAGTACTTC.

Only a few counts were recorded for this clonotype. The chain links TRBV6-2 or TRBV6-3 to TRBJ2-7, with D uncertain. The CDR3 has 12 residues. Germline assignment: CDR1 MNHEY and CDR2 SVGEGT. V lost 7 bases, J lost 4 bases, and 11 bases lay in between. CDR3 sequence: CASTPTQYEQYF. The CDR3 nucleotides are TGTGCCAGCACCCCGACACAATACGAGCAGTACTTC.

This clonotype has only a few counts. CDR3 nucleotides: TGTGCCAGCAGTCCCCGGACAGGGGGCATTGAAAAACTGTTTTTT. Translating it yields CASSPRTGGIEKLFF. This chain links TRBV2 with TRBJ1-4, with 11 positions matching TRBD1. CDR3 length equals 15 residues. V was pared by 5 bases and J by 7 bases, with 6 bases of the junction left unmatched. Germline loops: CDR1 SNHLY, CDR2 FYNNEI. The variable domain in full, completed from reference TRBV2 and TRBJ1-4, reads EPEVTQTPSHQVTQMGQEVILRCVPISNHLYFYWYRQILGQKVEFLVSFYNNEISEKSEIFDDQFSVERPDGSNFTLKIRSTKLEDSAMYFCASSPRTGGIEKLFFGSGTQLSVL.

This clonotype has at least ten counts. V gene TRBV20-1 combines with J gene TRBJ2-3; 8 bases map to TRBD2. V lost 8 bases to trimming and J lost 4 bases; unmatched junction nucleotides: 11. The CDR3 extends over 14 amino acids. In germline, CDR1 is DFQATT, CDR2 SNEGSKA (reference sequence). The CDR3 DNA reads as TGCAGTACTTATGGGACTAGGAAGGCAGATACGCAGTATTTT. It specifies CSTYGTRKADTQYF.

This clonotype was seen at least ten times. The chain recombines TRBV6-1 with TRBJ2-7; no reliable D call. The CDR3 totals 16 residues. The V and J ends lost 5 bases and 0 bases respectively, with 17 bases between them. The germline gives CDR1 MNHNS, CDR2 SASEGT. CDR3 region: CASSTPHGRSSYEQYF. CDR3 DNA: TGTGCCAGCAGTACCCCTCATGGCAGGAGCTCCTACGAGCAGTACTTC.

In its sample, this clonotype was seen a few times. Written as DNA, the CDR3 is TGTGCCAGCAGCTGGGGGCCGGGACGGGGTGAAAAACTGTTTTTT. As protein: CASSWGPGRGEKLFF. The V call is TRBV3-1, the J call TRBJ1-4; TRBD1 might be the D (6 bases). Germline V gene data show CDR1 as LGHDT and CDR2 as YNNKEL (reference sequence). The CDR3 has 15 amino acids. V dropped 5 bases and J dropped 7 bases, with 17 bases sitting between them.